This TCR beta chain emerged from a study of blood T cell repertoires in COVID-19. In the study overall: There were acute and convalescent COVID-19 samples, and they came from the United States, Italy and Spain. PBMCs, B-cell-depleted T cells, or T cells were the source of the cDNA or gDNA that made up the material.

CDR3 length equals 15 residues. Trimming stripped 0 bases from V and 7 bases from J, with 13 bases between. Germline lookup yields CDR1 LNHNV and CDR2 YYDKDF (reference sequence). Original methodology: For nucleated cells, counts were estimated from reference gene primer amplification. The table came from immunoSEQ multiplex PCR; TCRdb's copy has only in-frame clones and leaves some out. From that table come the V and J calls and clone size; the DNA was used to work out D and trimming. The table includes 150,000 to 200,000 clones, more than 85% detected once. The source material was peripheral blood. The clonotype was recovered from a man in his sixties or seventies with active or convalescent COVID-19. The chain has TRBV15 and TRBJ2-1; TRBD2 might be the D (6 bases). The CDR3 reads CATSRDRLGGNEQFF. For the CDR3, the DNA is TGTGCCACCAGCAGAGATCGACTAGGTGGTAATGAGCAGTTCTTC.